The clone carrying this T cell receptor beta chain was detected many times. What it recognizes is unknown. The data stem from a study of T cells after yellow fever vaccination. Broader study findings: Though weaker, the secondary response peaked faster, on day 5 versus 15.

In germline, CDR1 is SGDLS, CDR2 YYNGEE. Trimming left V 3 bases short and J 8 bases short, with 18 bases between. CDR3 length: 15 residues. From the 5' RACE reads, TCRdb called clonotypes with MiXCR, one entry per CDR3 protein. This sample yields 200,000 to 300,000 distinct CDR3 sequences, of which more than 6.5% are seen a single time; 0.85% to 1.2% belongs to the top ten. Material: CD4+ T cells sorted from PBMCs, obtained on the day of the yellow fever booster vaccination. This receptor was obtained from a man in his thirties or forties who received the YFV17D yellow fever vaccine. The rearrangement links TRBV9 to TRBJ2-1, with TRBD1 as a possible D gene (6 bases). In DNA, the CDR3 is TGTGCCAGCAGCGCAACAGGGCGAGGGGCCGATGAGCAGTTCTTC. Residues: CASSATGRGADEQFF.